The sequence of this T cell receptor (beta chain) was determined in a study of cytomegalovirus exposure and HLA in healthy donors. Study-wide points: CMV antigen specificity of a few CMV-associated chains was confirmed in vitro. Roughly uniform depth of sequencing across donors was assumed in presence/absence analyses.

With V trimmed by 8 bases and J by 2 bases, 3 bases remained unmatched. Per germline, CDR1 SGHAT and CDR2 FQNNGV. The CDR3 spans 12 residues. Both 60 Vbeta primers and 13 Jbeta primers went into the PCR. Sequencing was performed with immunoSEQ multiplex PCR; in TCRdb, only in-frame clones are kept and a portion is missing. The sample records under 200,000 clones, roughly 87% being singletons. With respect to this clone: Antigen: not known.

The sequence derives from a girl aged 5-17 years in good health and CMV-seropositive. The J gene is TRBJ2-7, the V gene TRBV11-2; 7 nucleotides agree with TRBD1. Sequencing used PBMCs. CDR3 in amino acids: CASGTVPYEQYF. In DNA form, the CDR3 reads TGTGCCAGCGGGACAGTGCCCTACGAGCAGTACTTC.